This TCR beta chain was sequenced during a study of CD8+ T cells in alopecia areata. Study results and caveats: Tofacitinib did not eliminate many expanded lesional clones from scalp or blood. There was only one nonresponder, so it was unclear how baseline CD8+ expansion relates to response.

Worth noting for this clone: Its specificity is not known.

The length of the CDR3 is 13 residues. Germline V gene data show CDR1 as GTSNPN and CDR2 as SVGIG (reference sequence). Trimming cost V 1 base and J 6 bases, with 12 bases left between them. Treatment of the sample: oral pan-JAK inhibitor, 5-10 mg twice daily. Collected material from alopecia areata patients comprised lesional scalp punch biopsies and peripheral blood. Cell sorting on a FACSAria was used to separate CD4+ and CD8+ T cells from the PBMCs. RNA extraction was followed by reverse transcription into cDNA, which acted as the sequencing template. Data came from immunoSEQ multiplex PCR; TCRdb stores just in-frame clones and leaves some out. Altogether fewer than 250,000 clones are present, 60% being singletons, with the ten largest covering approximately 1%.

The gene calls are TRBV30 and TRBJ1-2; tentative D call: TRBD1 (5 bases). Here the sequenced sample was CD4+ T cells sorted from blood, taken at week 24, from a patient treated with tofacitinib. The sequence was obtained from a human donor with alopecia areata. As DNA, the CDR3 is TGTGCCTGGAGTGGGTCAGGGACGGATGGCTACACCTTC. Translation: CAWSGSGTDGYTF.